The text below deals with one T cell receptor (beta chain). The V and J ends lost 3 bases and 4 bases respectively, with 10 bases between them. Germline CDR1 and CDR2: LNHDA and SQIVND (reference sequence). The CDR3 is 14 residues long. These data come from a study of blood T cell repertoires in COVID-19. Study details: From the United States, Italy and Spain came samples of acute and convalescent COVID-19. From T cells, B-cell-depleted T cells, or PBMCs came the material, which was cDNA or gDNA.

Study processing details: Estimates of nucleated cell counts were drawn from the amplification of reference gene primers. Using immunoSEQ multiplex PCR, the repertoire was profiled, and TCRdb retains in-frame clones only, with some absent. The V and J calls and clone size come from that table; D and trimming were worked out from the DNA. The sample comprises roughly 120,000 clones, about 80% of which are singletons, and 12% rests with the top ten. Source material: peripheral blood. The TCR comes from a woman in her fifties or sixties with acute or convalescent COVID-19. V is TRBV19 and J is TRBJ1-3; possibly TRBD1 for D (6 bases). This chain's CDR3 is CASSMGHRGNTIYF. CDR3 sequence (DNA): TGTGCCAGTAGTATGGGACATAGAGGAAACACCATATATTTT.